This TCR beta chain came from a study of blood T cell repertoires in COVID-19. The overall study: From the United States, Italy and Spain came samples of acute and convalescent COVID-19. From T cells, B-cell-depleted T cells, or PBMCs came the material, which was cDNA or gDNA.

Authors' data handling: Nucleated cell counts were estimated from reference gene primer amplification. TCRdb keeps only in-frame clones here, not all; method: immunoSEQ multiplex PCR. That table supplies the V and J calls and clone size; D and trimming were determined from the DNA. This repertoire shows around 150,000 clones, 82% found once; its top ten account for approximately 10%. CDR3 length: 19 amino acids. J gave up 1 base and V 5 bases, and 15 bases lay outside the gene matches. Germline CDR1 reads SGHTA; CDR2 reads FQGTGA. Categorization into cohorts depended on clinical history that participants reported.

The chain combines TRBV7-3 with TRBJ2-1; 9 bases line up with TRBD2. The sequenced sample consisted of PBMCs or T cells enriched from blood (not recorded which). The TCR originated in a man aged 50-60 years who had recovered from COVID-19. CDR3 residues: CASSPHLLAGDPSYNEQFF. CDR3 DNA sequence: TGTGCCAGCAGCCCCCACTTGTTAGCGGGAGATCCGTCCTACAATGAGCAGTTCTTC.